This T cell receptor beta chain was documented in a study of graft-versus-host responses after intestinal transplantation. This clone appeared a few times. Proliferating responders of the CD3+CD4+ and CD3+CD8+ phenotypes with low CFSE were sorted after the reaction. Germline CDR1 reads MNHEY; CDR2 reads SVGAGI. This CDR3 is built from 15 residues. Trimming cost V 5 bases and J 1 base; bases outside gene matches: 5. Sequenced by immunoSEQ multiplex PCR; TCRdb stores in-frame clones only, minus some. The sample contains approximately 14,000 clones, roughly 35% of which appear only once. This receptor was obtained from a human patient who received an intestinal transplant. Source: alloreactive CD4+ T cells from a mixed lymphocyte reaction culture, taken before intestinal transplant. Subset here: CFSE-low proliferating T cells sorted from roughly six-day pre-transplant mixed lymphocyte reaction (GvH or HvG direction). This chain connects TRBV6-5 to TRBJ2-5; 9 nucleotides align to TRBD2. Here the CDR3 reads CASSRSGGSQETQYF. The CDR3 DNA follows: TGTGCCAGCAGTAGGAGCGGGGGGTCCCAAGAGACCCAGTACTTC.